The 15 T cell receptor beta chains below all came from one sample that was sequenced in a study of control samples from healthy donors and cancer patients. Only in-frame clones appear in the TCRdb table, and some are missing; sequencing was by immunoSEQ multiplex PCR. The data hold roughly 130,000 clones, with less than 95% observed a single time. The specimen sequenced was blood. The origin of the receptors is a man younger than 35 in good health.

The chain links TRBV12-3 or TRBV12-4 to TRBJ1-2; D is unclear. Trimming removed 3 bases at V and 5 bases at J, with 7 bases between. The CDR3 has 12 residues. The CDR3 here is CASSFGLYGYTF. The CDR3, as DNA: TGTGCCAGCAGTTTCGGCCTGTATGGCTACACCTTC.

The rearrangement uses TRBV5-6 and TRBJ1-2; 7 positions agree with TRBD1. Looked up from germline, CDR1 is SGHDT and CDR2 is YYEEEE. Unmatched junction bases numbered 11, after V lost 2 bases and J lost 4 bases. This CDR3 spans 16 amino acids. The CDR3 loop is CASSFRAGGLLYGYTF. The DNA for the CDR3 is TGTGCCAGCAGCTTTAGGGCAGGGGGTCTTCTCTATGGCTACACCTTC.

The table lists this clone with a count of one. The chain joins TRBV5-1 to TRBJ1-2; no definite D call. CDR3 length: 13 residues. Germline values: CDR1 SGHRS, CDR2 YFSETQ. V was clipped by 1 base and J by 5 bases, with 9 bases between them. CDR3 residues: CASSLLGIYGYTF. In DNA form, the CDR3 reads TGCGCCAGCAGCTTGCTGGGAATTTATGGCTACACCTTC.

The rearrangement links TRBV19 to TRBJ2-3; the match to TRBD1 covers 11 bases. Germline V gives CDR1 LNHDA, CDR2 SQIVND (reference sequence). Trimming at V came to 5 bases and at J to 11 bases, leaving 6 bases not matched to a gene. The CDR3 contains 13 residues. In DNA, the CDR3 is TGTGCCAGTAGTGCAGGGGACAGGGGGAAGCAGTATTTT. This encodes CASSAGDRGKQYF.

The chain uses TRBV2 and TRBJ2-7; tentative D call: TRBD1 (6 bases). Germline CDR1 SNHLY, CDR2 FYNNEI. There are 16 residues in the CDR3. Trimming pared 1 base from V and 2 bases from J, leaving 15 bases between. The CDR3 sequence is CASSEGLWTVPYEQYF. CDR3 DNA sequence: TGTGCCAGCAGTGAAGGACTCTGGACAGTTCCCTACGAGCAGTACTTC.

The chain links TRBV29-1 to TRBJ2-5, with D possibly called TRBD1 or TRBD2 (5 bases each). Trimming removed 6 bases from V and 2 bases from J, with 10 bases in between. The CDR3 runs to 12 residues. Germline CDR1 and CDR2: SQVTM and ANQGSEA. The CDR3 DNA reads TGCAGCGTAGGGGACCTTCAAGAGACCCAGTACTTC. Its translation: CSVGDLQETQYF.

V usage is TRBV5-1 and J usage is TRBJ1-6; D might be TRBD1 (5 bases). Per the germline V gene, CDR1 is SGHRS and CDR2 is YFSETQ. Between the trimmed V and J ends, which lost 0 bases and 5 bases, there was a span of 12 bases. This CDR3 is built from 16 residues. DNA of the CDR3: TGCGCCAGCAGCTTGGTATCCGGACACGATAATTCACCCCTCCACTTT. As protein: CASSLVSGHDNSPLHF.

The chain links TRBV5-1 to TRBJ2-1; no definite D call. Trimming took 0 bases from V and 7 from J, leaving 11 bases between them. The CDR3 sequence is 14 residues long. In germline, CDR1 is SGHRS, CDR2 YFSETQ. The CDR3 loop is CASSLEAGWNEQFF. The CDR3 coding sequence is TGCGCCAGCAGCTTGGAGGCAGGCTGGAATGAGCAGTTCTTC. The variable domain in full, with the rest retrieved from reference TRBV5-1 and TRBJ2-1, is KAGVTQTPRYLIKTRGQQVTLSCSPISGHRSVSWYQQTPGQGLQFLFEYFSETQRNKGNFPGRFSGRQFSNSRSEMNVSTLELGDSALYLCASSLEAGWNEQFFGPGTRLTVL.

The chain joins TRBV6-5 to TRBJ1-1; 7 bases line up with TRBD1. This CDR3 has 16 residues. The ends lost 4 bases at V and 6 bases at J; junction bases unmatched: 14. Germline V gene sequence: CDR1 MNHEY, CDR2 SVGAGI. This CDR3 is CASSSRRQGSGAEAFF. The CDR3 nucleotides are TGTGCCAGCAGTTCGCGCCGACAGGGTAGTGGCGCTGAAGCTTTCTTT.

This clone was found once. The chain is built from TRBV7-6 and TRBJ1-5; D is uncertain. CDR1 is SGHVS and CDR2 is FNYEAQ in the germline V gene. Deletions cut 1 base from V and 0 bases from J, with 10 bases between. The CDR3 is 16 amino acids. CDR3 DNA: TGTGCCAGCAGCTTAGGCCCCGGTCTTAGCAATCAGCCCCAGCATTTT. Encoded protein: CASSLGPGLSNQPQHF. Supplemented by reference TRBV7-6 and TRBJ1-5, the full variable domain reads GAGVSQSPRYKVTKRGQDVALRCDPISGHVSLYWYRQALGQGPEFLTYFNYEAQQDKSGLPNDRFSAERPEGSISTLTIQRTEQRDSAMYRCASSLGPGLSNQPQHFGDGTRLSIL.

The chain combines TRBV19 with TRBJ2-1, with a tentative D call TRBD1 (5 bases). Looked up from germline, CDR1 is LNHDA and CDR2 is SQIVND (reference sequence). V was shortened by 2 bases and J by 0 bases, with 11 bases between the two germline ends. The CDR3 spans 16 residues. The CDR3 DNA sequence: TGTGCCAGTAGTATAAGTCGGCAGGGCTCCTACAATGAGCAGTTCTTC. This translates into CASSISRQGSYNEQFF.

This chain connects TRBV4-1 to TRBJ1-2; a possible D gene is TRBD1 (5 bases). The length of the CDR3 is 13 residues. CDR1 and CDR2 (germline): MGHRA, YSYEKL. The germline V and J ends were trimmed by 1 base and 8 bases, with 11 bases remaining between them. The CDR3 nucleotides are TGCGCCAGCAGCCAAGTCGGGGGAGAGGGCTACACCTTC. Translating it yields CASSQVGGEGYTF.

The CDR3 protein is CASSQSTGGEKLFF. The CDR3 bases are TGTGCCAGCAGCCAATCGACAGGGGGCGAAAAACTGTTTTTT. The rearrangement uses TRBV7-9 and TRBJ1-4, with 10 nucleotides matching TRBD1. V lost 5 bases and J lost 8; bases outside the gene matches: 5. Germline lookup yields CDR1 SEHNR and CDR2 FQNEAQ (reference sequence). This CDR3 is 14 amino acids long.

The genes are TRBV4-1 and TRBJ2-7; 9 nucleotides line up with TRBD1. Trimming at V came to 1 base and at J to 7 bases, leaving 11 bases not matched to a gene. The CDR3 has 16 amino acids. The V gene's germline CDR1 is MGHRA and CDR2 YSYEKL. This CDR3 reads CASSQVLDRGSREQYF. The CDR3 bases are TGCGCCAGCAGCCAAGTGCTGGACAGGGGATCCAGGGAGCAGTACTTC.

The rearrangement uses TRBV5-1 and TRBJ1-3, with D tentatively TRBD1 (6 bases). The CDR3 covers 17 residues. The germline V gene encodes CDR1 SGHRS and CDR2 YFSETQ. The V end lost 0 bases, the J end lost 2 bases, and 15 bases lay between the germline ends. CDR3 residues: CASSLAGGGRAGNTIYF. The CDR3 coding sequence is TGCGCCAGCAGCTTGGCCGGAGGGGGGCGCGCTGGAAACACCATATATTTT.